These 14 T cell receptor beta chains came from one sample sequenced in a study of blood T cell repertoires in COVID-19. Data came from immunoSEQ multiplex PCR; TCRdb stores just in-frame clones and leaves some out. The sample lists 84,000 or so clones; 79% were seen once. The specimen sequenced was peripheral blood. The receptors stem from a man in his 70s with acute or convalescent COVID-19.

The CDR3: CASSQGQATYEQYF. The CDR3 DNA reads as TGTGCCAGCAGCCAGGGACAGGCCACCTACGAGCAGTACTTC. The chain joins TRBV3-1 (or the pseudogene TRBV3-2) to TRBJ2-7, with TRBD1 matching 8 bases. J gave up 2 bases and V 3 bases, and 3 bases lay outside the gene matches. Germline V gene sequence: CDR1 LGHDT, CDR2 YNNKEL (reference sequence). This CDR3 has 14 residues.

As for this clone: The junction departs from the called germline gene at one end, perhaps through a read error. The CDR3 region is CSPSAGGTGGYTF. CDR3 sequence (DNA): TGCAGTCCTAGTGCGGGAGGGACAGGGGGCTACACCTTC. The chain uses TRBV20-1 and TRBJ1-2; TRBD1 matches at 9 bases. Germline V gene sequence: CDR1 DFQATT, CDR2 SNEGSKA (reference sequence). The CDR3 loop spans 13 amino acids.

The gene calls are TRBV12-3 or TRBV12-4 and TRBJ2-2; TRBD2 aligns across 7 bases. The CDR3 covers 13 residues. V was clipped by 8 bases and J by 4 bases; unmatched bases: 4. This CDR3 is CASREVGTGELFF. The CDR3 DNA follows: TGTGCCAGCCGGGAGGTAGGCACCGGGGAGCTGTTTTTT.

The chain uses TRBV5-8 and TRBJ1-6; the match to TRBD1 covers 9 bases. CDR3 length: 14 amino acids. J gave up 7 bases and V 7 bases, and 6 bases lay outside the gene matches. Germline CDR1 is SGHTS and CDR2 is YDEGEE. The CDR3: CASSLGTGNSPLHF. The CDR3 DNA reads as TGTGCCAGCTCTCTCGGGACAGGGAATTCACCCCTCCACTTT. Combining the CDR3 with reference TRBV5-8 and TRBJ1-6 gives the whole variable domain EAGVTQSPTHLIKTRGQQATLRCSPISGHTSVYWYQQALGLGLQFLLWYDEGEERNRGNFPPRFSGRQFPNYSSELNVNALELEDSALYLCASSLGTGNSPLHFGNGTRLTVT.

This chain connects TRBV7-9 to TRBJ2-3, with 10 nucleotides matching TRBD2. The CDR3 runs 16 residues. The germline V gene has CDR1 SEHNR and CDR2 FQNEAQ (reference sequence). J gave up 3 bases and V 2 bases, and 5 bases lay outside the gene matches. The CDR3 coding sequence is TGTGCCAGCAGCTTACAGCGGGGGGGCCCGACAGATACGCAGTATTTT. It specifies CASSLQRGGPTDTQYF. Drawing the rest from reference TRBV7-9 and TRBJ2-3, the complete variable domain is DTGVSQNPRHKITKRGQNVTFRCDPISEHNRLYWYRQTLGQGPEFLTYFQNEAQLEKSRLLSDRFSAERPKGSFSTLEIQRTEQGDSAMYLCASSLQRGGPTDTQYFGPGTRLTVL.

The chain recombines TRBV28 with TRBJ2-5; TRBD2 aligns across 8 bases. This CDR3 comprises 15 residues. V dropped 5 bases and J dropped 4; count of bases not matched to a gene: 9. CDR1 is MDHEN, CDR2 SYDVKM, per germline. The CDR3 spells CASSQNSGGRETQYF. DNA of the CDR3: TGTGCCAGCAGTCAGAACTCGGGGGGGCGAGAGACCCAGTACTTC.

This clone was seen a few times. The chain links TRBV19 to TRBJ1-1, with 10 bases identical to TRBD1. The CDR3 loop spans 16 amino acids. J lost 4 bases, V lost 6 bases, and 11 bases had no gene match. Germline V gene data show CDR1 as LNHDA and CDR2 as SQIVND (reference sequence). Here the CDR3 DNA reads TGTGCCAGTAGATCCGTGACAGGGGGCAGAAGCACTGAAGCTTTCTTT. Translated, it gives CASRSVTGGRSTEAFF.

The CDR3 loop reads CASRGQNEKLFF. The CDR3 DNA is TGTGCCAGCCGGGGACAGAATGAAAAACTGTTTTTT. The chain recombines TRBV18 with TRBJ1-4; 7 nucleotides agree with TRBD1. V gave up 8 bases and J gave up 5 bases; unmatched junction bases: 2. Germline loops: CDR1 KGHSH, CDR2 LQKENI. CDR3 size: 12 residues.

The chain links TRBV10-3 to TRBJ2-5, with a possible D match to TRBD1 (6 bases). There are 13 residues in the CDR3. Germline CDR1 ENHRY, CDR2 SYGVKD. Trimming took 6 bases from V and 0 from J, leaving 8 bases between them. The CDR3 loop is CAIRWDNQETQYF. The CDR3 nucleotides read TGTGCCATCAGATGGGACAACCAAGAGACCCAGTACTTC.

The chain employs TRBV10-3 and TRBJ2-1; 13 bases are a match to TRBD2. Losses at the gene ends were 5 bases for V and 3 bases for J; bases not matched to a gene: 7. CDR1 and CDR2 from the germline V gene are ENHRY and SYGVKD. The CDR3 consists of 17 residues. As DNA, the CDR3 is TGTGCCATCAGTCGACTAGCGGGGGGCTCTAACTACAATGAGCAGTTCTTC. Its protein product is CAISRLAGGSNYNEQFF.

V gene TRBV2 combines with J gene TRBJ1-2, with TRBD1 as a possible D gene (5 bases). Germline V gene data show CDR1 as SNHLY and CDR2 as FYNNEI. Between the trimmed V and J ends, which lost 2 bases and 7 bases, there was a span of 14 bases. The CDR3 has 14 residues. The chain's CDR3 is CASSESRGDRGYTF. The CDR3, as DNA: TGTGCCAGCAGTGAATCGCGGGGGGACCGTGGCTACACCTTC.

In DNA, the CDR3 is TGTGCCAGCAGTTTAATGACTAGCGGGAGCACAGATACGCAGTATTTT. It translates to CASSLMTSGSTDTQYF. This chain connects TRBV28 to TRBJ2-3; 10 bases align to TRBD2. From germline, CDR1 is MDHEN and CDR2 SYDVKM. V was clipped by 2 bases and J by 0 bases; unmatched bases: 2. The CDR3 runs 16 residues.

The rearrangement uses TRBV30 and TRBJ1-5, with D maybe TRBD1 (6 bases). The CDR3 contains 16 residues. Germline loops: CDR1 GTSNPN, CDR2 SVGIG (reference sequence). The V gene lost 3 bases and the J gene lost 2 bases, with 17 bases spanning the gap. CDR3 nucleotides: TGTGCCTGGAGCATCCAGGGGCAGGTGGGCAATCAGCCCCAGCATTTT. It codes for CAWSIQGQVGNQPQHF.

The V and J genes are TRBV5-1 and TRBJ1-1; D possibly corresponds to TRBD1 (6 bases). The CDR3 consists of 15 residues. The germline V gene has CDR1 SGHRS and CDR2 YFSETQ. Trimming took off 4 bases at V and 3 bases at J, with 16 bases between the two ends. The CDR3 bases are TGCGCCAGCAGCCCAGGGGCAGATAGGTACACTGAAGCTTTCTTT. Translating it yields CASSPGADRYTEAFF.